This is a list of T cell receptor beta chains from one sample in a study of technical replicates of blood from a handful of donors. The protocol was immunoSEQ multiplex PCR, while the TCRdb copy is restricted to in-frame clones and leaves out a portion. Of roughly 70,000 clones in the sample, 90% to 95% were seen once. Source material: PBMCs. The origin of the receptors is a human donor in good health. Some clones in this sample may be carry-over from other donors' samples. Both conserved end residues are part of each CDR3. D genes are given only for firm matches. Size values are once, few and many counts, or a class for expanded clones, and some rows have none.

clone_size | j_call | d_call | v_call | cdr3_aa | cdr3_nt
- | TRBJ2-3 | - | TRBV7-9 | CASSLGAGAPADTQYF | TGTGCCAGCAGCTTAGGGGCGGGGGCCCCAGCAGATACGCAGTATTTT
- | TRBJ1-3 | - | TRBV14 | CASRREGGNTIYF | TGTGCCAGCAGGCGGGAAGGTGGAAACACCATATATTTT
- | TRBJ1-1 | - | TRBV9 | CASSAAGVAGTEAFF | TGTGCCAGCAGCGCCGCAGGGGTCGCTGGAACTGAAGCTTTCTTT
- | TRBJ2-3 | TRBD1 | TRBV11-2 | CASSLEARGSTDTQYF | TGTGCCAGCAGCTTAGAAGCCAGGGGGTCCACAGATACGCAGTATTTT
- | TRBJ1-5 | TRBD1 | TRBV9 | CASSVGSGGNNQPQHF | TGTGCCAGCAGCGTAGGTTCAGGGGGCAACAATCAGCCCCAGCATTTT
- | TRBJ1-4 | TRBD1 | TRBV29-1 | CSVSGTGVEKLFF | TGCAGCGTTTCCGGGACAGGGGTAGAAAAACTGTTTTTT
- | TRBJ2-2 | TRBD2 | TRBV4-1 | CASSQGRVAGPLVGGELFF | TGCGCCAGCAGCCAAGGAAGGGTAGCGGGTCCACTGGTTGGCGGGGAGCTGTTTTTT
- | TRBJ2-2 | TRBD2 | TRBV29-1 | CSVRGAGGLTGELFF | TGCAGCGTCCGGGGGGCGGGAGGATTAACCGGGGAGCTGTTTTTT
- | TRBJ2-7 | - | TRBV19 | CASSPVPRVSYEQYF | TGTGCCAGTAGTCCCGTGCCGAGAGTTTCCTACGAGCAGTACTTC
few | TRBJ1-2 | - | TRBV6-1 | CASSEESGANYGYTF | TGTGCCAGCAGTGAAGAGTCAGGGGCTAACTATGGCTACACCTTC
once | TRBJ2-5 | - | TRBV5-3 | CARSLSSRGGGKTQYF | TGTGCCAGAAGCTTGAGTAGCCGGGGTGGAGGAAAGACCCAGTACTTC
- | TRBJ2-7 | TRBD1 | TRBV27 | CASSRDRALGQYF | TGTGCCAGCAGTAGGGACAGGGCCCTTGGGCAGTACTTC
- | TRBJ1-1 | TRBD1 | TRBV6-5 | CASSYSPTGRTEAFF | TGTGCCAGCAGTTACTCTCCGACAGGGCGGACTGAAGCTTTCTTT
- | TRBJ2-5 | - | TRBV7-2 | CASSPHVEIQGEGQYF | TGTGCCAGCAGCCCTCACGTTGAAATACAGGGGGAGGGCCAGTACTTC
- | TRBJ1-5 | - | TRBV6-7 | CASSYSIKGGNQPQHF | TGTGCCAGCAGTTACTCAATAAAGGGGGGCAATCAGCCCCAGCATTTT
- | TRBJ2-1 | TRBD2 | TRBV9 | CASSLTSGATYNEQFF | TGTGCCAGCAGCTTGACTAGCGGAGCTACCTACAATGAGCAGTTCTTC
- | TRBJ1-2 | - | TRBV20-1 | CSATGIHGYTF | TGCAGTGCTACGGGGATCCATGGCTACACCTTC
- | TRBJ2-7 | - | TRBV7-9 | CASSLVTGLDEQYF | TGTGCCAGCAGCTTAGTTACAGGTTTGGACGAGCAGTACTTC
- | TRBJ2-2 | TRBD1 | TRBV7-9 | CASSQPGRGSGELFF | TGTGCCAGCAGTCAACCGGGCAGGGGGTCCGGGGAGCTGTTTTTT
once | TRBJ2-7 | TRBD2 | TRBV23-1 | CASSQFARRGGIYEQYF | TGCGCCAGCAGTCAATTCGCTCGCCGCGGGGGTATCTACGAGCAGTACTTC
- | TRBJ1-2 | - | TRBV7-2 | CASSLSGRGRGVSGYTF | TGTGCCAGCAGCTTGTCGGGTCGGGGCAGGGGAGTATCTGGCTACACCTTC
- | TRBJ1-3 | - | TRBV5-4 | CASSPGQGRDTIYF | TGTGCCAGCAGCCCGGGGCAGGGGAGAGACACCATATATTTT
- | TRBJ2-3 | TRBD2 | TRBV7-8 | CASSFGGRTDTQYF | TGTGCCAGCAGCTTTGGCGGGAGGACAGATACGCAGTATTTT
- | TRBJ2-3 | TRBD2 | TRBV7-6 | CASSLFSGGTQTDTQYF | TGTGCCAGCAGCTTATTTAGCGGGGGGACCCAGACAGATACGCAGTATTTT
- | TRBJ2-5 | TRBD2 | TRBV13 | CASSPRLAGGETQYF | TGTGCCAGCAGCCCCCGACTAGCGGGAGGGGAGACCCAGTACTTC
- | TRBJ1-2 | - | TRBV6-1 | CASSEFFRGTYPYTF | TGTGCCAGCAGTGAATTCTTCAGGGGCACTTACCCCTACACCTTC
- | TRBJ2-1 | - | TRBV7-3 | CASSLTGGGNEQFF | TGTGCCAGCAGCTTAACGGGGGGAGGCAATGAGCAGTTCTTC
- | TRBJ2-1 | TRBD2 | TRBV9 | CASSVATTSGKFYNEQFF | TGTGCCAGCAGCGTAGCTACGACTAGCGGGAAATTTTACAATGAGCAGTTCTTC
- | TRBJ2-5 | - | TRBV7-6 | CASSLGERGETQYF | TGTGCCAGCAGCTTAGGAGAGCGAGGGGAGACCCAGTACTTC
- | TRBJ2-1 | TRBD2 | TRBV10-3 | CAINGGVGSEQFF | TGTGCCATCAATGGGGGGGTGGGGTCGGAGCAGTTCTTC
- | TRBJ2-3 | - | TRBV5-1 | CASSFGAGTDTQYF | TGCGCCAGCAGCTTTGGGGCCGGCACAGATACGCAGTATTTT
- | TRBJ1-6 | TRBD1 | TRBV4-1 | CASSQAPGQYNSPLHF | TGCGCCAGCAGCCAGGCCCCGGGACAGTATAATTCACCCCTCCACTTT
few | TRBJ2-5 | TRBD2 | TRBV7-2 | CASRGTSMETQYF | TGTGCCAGCAGAGGGACTAGCATGGAGACCCAGTACTTC
- | TRBJ1-6 | TRBD1 | TRBV18 | CASSTGENSPLHF | TGTGCCAGCTCGACAGGGGAGAATTCACCCCTCCACTTT